This TCR beta chain is drawn from a study of blood T cell repertoires in COVID-19. On the study more broadly: Samples came from the United States, Italy and Spain, spanning acute and convalescent COVID-19. From T cells, B-cell-depleted T cells, or PBMCs came the material, which was cDNA or gDNA.

Assay used: immunoSEQ multiplex PCR; TCRdb lists only in-frame clones, some missing. The table has over 150,000 clones, 84% seen once. The V end was cut by 6 bases, the J end by 6 bases, with 19 bases between. Per germline, CDR1 LNHDA and CDR2 SQIVND (reference sequence). This CDR3 contains 15 residues. Source material: peripheral blood. The receptor was isolated from a man aged 18 to 35 with active or convalescent COVID-19. This chain connects TRBV19 to TRBJ2-3, with TRBD2 as a possible D gene (6 bases). The CDR3, as DNA: TGTGCCAGTAGGCAGGCAGGAGGAGGGAGTGATACGCAGTATTTT. Its translation is CASRQAGGGSDTQYF.